What follows are 26 T cell receptor beta chains derived from one specimen sequenced in a study of T cell responses to AZD1222 COVID-19 vaccine. Using immunoSEQ multiplex PCR, the repertoire was profiled, and TCRdb retains in-frame clones only, with some absent. This table has over 110,000 clones, around 90% appearing once. The sample consisted of peripheral blood, taken 28 days after the second AZD1222 dose. All receptors come from an adult who received the AZD1222 COVID-19 vaccine.

The rearrangement joins TRBV9 to TRBJ1-1, with D unresolved. CDR1 SGDLS and CDR2 YYNGEE come from the germline V gene. This CDR3 is 15 amino acids long. V lost 0 bases, J lost 1 base, and 10 bases lay in between. CDR3 nucleotides: TGTGCCAGCAGCGTAGCTTGGACGGCGAACACTGAAGCTTTCTTT. Protein product: CASSVAWTANTEAFF.

This chain uses TRBV27 with TRBJ2-2; tentatively, D is TRBD2 (6 bases). The V and J ends lost 6 bases and 2 bases respectively, with 10 bases between them. CDR3 length: 14 residues. Germline V gene sequence: CDR1 MNHEY, CDR2 SMNVEV (reference sequence). The chain's CDR3 is CASSSGLNTGELFF. The CDR3 DNA follows: TGTGCCAGCAGCTCGGGACTTAACACCGGGGAGCTGTTTTTT.

This chain links TRBV28 with TRBJ2-7; 7 bases are shared with TRBD2. Germline trimming cut 1 base from V and 5 bases from J; bases unmatched to any gene: 8. Germline V lookup: CDR1 MDHEN, CDR2 SYDVKM. This CDR3 is built from 15 residues. CDR3 sequence reads: CASSLYLYGRDEQYF. The CDR3 nucleotides are TGTGCCAGCAGTTTATATTTGTATGGGAGGGACGAGCAGTACTTC.

In regard to this clone: The junction does not match germline at one end; this may be a read error. The chain links TRBV28 to TRBJ1-1; TRBD1 might be the D (6 bases). This CDR3 is built from 15 residues. Germline V CDR1 and CDR2: MDHEN, SYDVKM. CDR3 DNA sequence: TGTGCCAGTAGTTCCCCGACGGTCGGGGGCCCTGAAGCTTTCTTT. It codes for CASSSPTVGGPEAFF.

The chain is built from TRBV11-2 and TRBJ1-2, with 10 nucleotides matching TRBD1. CDR1 is SGHAT, CDR2 FQNNGV, per germline. This CDR3 is 14 amino acids long. Trimming removed 6 bases from V and 0 bases from J; junction bases left unmatched: 1. Here the CDR3 reads CASRGTGANYGYTF. DNA of the CDR3: TGTGCCAGCAGGGGGACAGGGGCTAACTATGGCTACACCTTC.

The chain couples TRBV24-1 to TRBJ2-5, with D unclear. V gave up 4 bases and J gave up 2 bases, with 4 bases separating them. In germline, CDR1 is KGHDR, CDR2 SFDVKD. This CDR3 is 12 amino acids long. In DNA, the CDR3 is TGTGCCACCAGTGACTATCAAGAGACCCAGTACTTC. Its protein product is CATSDYQETQYF.

This clone was seen just once. The chain joins TRBV4-2 to TRBJ1-2; no reliable D call. Trimming pared 1 base from V and 0 bases from J, leaving 6 bases between. Germline CDR1 and CDR2: LGHNA and YNFKEQ. This CDR3 comprises 14 residues. In nucleotides, the CDR3 is TGTGCCAGCAGCCAAGTCTCAGCTAACTATGGCTACACCTTC. Translated, it gives CASSQVSANYGYTF.

The chain links TRBV28 to TRBJ1-1; D possibly corresponds to TRBD1 (5 bases). Looked up from germline, CDR1 is MDHEN and CDR2 is SYDVKM. V lost 6 bases and J lost 10, with 12 bases in between. The CDR3 is 11 amino acids. The CDR3: CASRQGYGAFF. The DNA for the CDR3 is TGTGCCAGCAGGCAGGGTTACGGAGCTTTCTTT.

This rearrangement joins TRBV5-6 to TRBJ1-4; D is ambiguous. V dropped 4 bases and J dropped 7 bases, with 8 bases sitting between them. Germline-derived CDR1 and CDR2 are SGHDT and YYEEEE. The CDR3 runs to 12 residues. The CDR3 nucleotides are TGTGCCAGCAGCACTCGCAGTGAAAAACTGTTTTTT. Amino acids: CASSTRSEKLFF.

The rearrangement uses TRBV28 and TRBJ1-1, with D unresolved. With 3 bases removed from V and 5 bases from J, the gap between germline ends came to 16 bases. There are 15 residues in the CDR3. Per the germline V gene, CDR1 is MDHEN and CDR2 is SYDVKM. CDR3 DNA sequence: TGTGCCAGCAGTTTGCCGCTAGGAGGGAGAACTGAAGCTTTCTTT. Protein sequence: CASSLPLGGRTEAFF.

This chain links TRBV10-3 with TRBJ1-4; D gene uncertain. V was shortened by 3 bases and J by 3 bases, with 11 bases between the two germline ends. CDR3 length: 15 residues. Germline CDR1 is ENHRY and CDR2 is SYGVKD. The CDR3 DNA sequence: TGTGCCATCAGTGAACGGCAGACATCTAATGAAAAACTGTTTTTT. As protein: CAISERQTSNEKLFF.

The genes are TRBV11-2 and TRBJ2-3; 7 bases agree with TRBD2. The CDR3 is made up of 14 amino acids. CDR1 SGHAT and CDR2 FQNNGV come from the germline V gene. Unmatched junction bases numbered 1, after V lost 1 base and J lost 3 bases. The CDR3 bases are TGTGCCAGCAGCTTAGGAGCGGGAACAGATACGCAGTATTTT. Residues: CASSLGAGTDTQYF.

CDR3 nucleotides: TGTGCCAGTAGTATCGTGGGTGGTGGCACTGAAGCTTTCTTT. It is translated as CASSIVGGGTEAFF. This chain uses TRBV19 with TRBJ1-1, with D uncertain. Germline lookup yields CDR1 LNHDA and CDR2 SQIVND (reference sequence). V lost 3 bases and J lost 4, with 12 bases in between. The CDR3 loop spans 14 amino acids.

V usage is TRBV19 and J usage is TRBJ1-2, with D possibly matching TRBD1 (5 bases). The germline V gene has CDR1 LNHDA and CDR2 SQIVND (reference sequence). The CDR3 consists of 13 residues. Between the trimmed V and J ends, which lost 5 bases and 8 bases, there was a span of 15 bases. The CDR3 is CASSVSGTQGYTF. For the CDR3, the DNA is TGTGCCAGTAGTGTGTCCGGGACCCAAGGCTACACCTTC. The full variable domain, its missing parts supplied by reference TRBV19 and TRBJ1-2, is DGGITQSPKYLFRKEGQNVTLSCEQNLNHDAMYWYRQDPGQGLRLIYYSQIVNDFQKGDIAEGYSVSREKKESFPLTVTSAQKNPTAFYLCASSVSGTQGYTFGSGTRLTVV.

The gene calls are TRBV2 and TRBJ1-2, with D perhaps TRBD1 (5 bases). With 7 bases removed from V and 2 bases from J, the gap between germline ends came to 11 bases. Germline CDR1 reads SNHLY; CDR2 reads FYNNEI. The CDR3 extends over 13 amino acids. CDR3 in amino acids: CASTEQGNYGYTF. CDR3 nucleotides: TGTGCCAGCACGGAGCAGGGCAACTATGGCTACACCTTC.

The chain couples TRBV5-6 to TRBJ1-6; D remains unclear. The CDR3 spans 15 residues. Germline CDR1 SGHDT, CDR2 YYEEEE. With 4 bases removed from V and 7 bases from J, the gap between germline ends came to 15 bases. The CDR3 reads CASSLTASGNSPLHF. The CDR3 bases are TGTGCCAGCAGCCTCACAGCCTCGGGAAATTCACCCCTCCACTTT.

CDR3 sequence reads: CASSQGQGAYEQYF. CDR3 in DNA: TGTGCCAGCAGCCAAGGACAGGGGGCTTACGAGCAGTACTTC. V and J are TRBV4-2 and TRBJ2-7; 10 nucleotides line up with TRBD1. The CDR3 totals 14 residues. V lost 1 base, J lost 4 bases, and 1 base stayed unmatched. The germline gives CDR1 LGHNA, CDR2 YNFKEQ.

This clone is a singleton in its sample. The chain links TRBV9 to TRBJ1-4; TRBD1 is a possible D gene (5 bases). The V end lost 0 bases, the J end lost 2 bases, and 11 bases lay between the germline ends. Germline CDR1 and CDR2: SGDLS and YYNGEE. The CDR3 consists of 16 residues. As DNA, the CDR3 is TGTGCCAGCAGCGTAGGTAGGGGCGCGACTAATGAAAAACTGTTTTTT. The encoded protein is CASSVGRGATNEKLFF.

The chain is built from TRBV28 and TRBJ1-2, with 7 positions matching TRBD1. This CDR3 contains 14 residues. From germline, CDR1 is MDHEN and CDR2 SYDVKM. J was trimmed by 5 bases and V by 6 bases; bases with no gene match: 9. CDR3 DNA: TGTGCCAGCAGGGGTGGACAGGAGACTTATGGCTACACCTTC. Its translation: CASRGGQETYGYTF.

The V call is TRBV5-8, the J call TRBJ1-6; no clear D gene. V lost 4 bases and J lost 6, with 11 bases in between. The CDR3 consists of 14 residues. CDR1 and CDR2 from the germline V gene are SGHTS and YDEGEE. CDR3 sequence reads: CASSPIMSNSPLHF. CDR3 DNA sequence: TGTGCCAGCAGCCCGATTATGTCTAATTCACCCCTCCACTTT.

The chain is built from TRBV27 and TRBJ2-3; the match to TRBD2 covers 7 bases. The CDR3 covers 13 residues. Germline CDR1 reads MNHEY; CDR2 reads SMNVEV (reference sequence). Trimming took 7 bases from V and 5 from J; bases not matched to a gene: 6. Written as DNA, the CDR3 is TGTGCCAGCACCCGGCCGGGGGGAGATACGCAGTATTTT. Protein sequence: CASTRPGGDTQYF.

The J gene is TRBJ1-1, the V gene TRBV19; no clear D gene. Trimming shortened V by 3 bases and J by 0 bases, and 8 bases separated the two germline ends. CDR3 length: 14 residues. Looked up from germline, CDR1 is LNHDA and CDR2 is SQIVND (reference sequence). The CDR3 DNA sequence: TGTGCCAGTAGTATGGCCCCCGTGAACACTGAAGCTTTCTTT. It is translated as CASSMAPVNTEAFF.

This chain joins TRBV24-1 and TRBJ2-1, with D tentatively TRBD2 (6 bases). Per germline, CDR1 KGHDR and CDR2 SFDVKD. Trimming pared 5 bases from V and 4 bases from J, leaving 20 bases between. The CDR3 consists of 17 residues. The CDR3 sequence is CATSASMGGGAYNEQFF. The CDR3 DNA reads as TGTGCCACCAGTGCCTCAATGGGGGGTGGAGCGTACAATGAGCAGTTCTTC.

The chain has TRBV27 and TRBJ1-1; TRBD1 matches 12 bases. Trimming took 4 bases from V and 1 from J; bases not matched to a gene: 1. CDR3 length: 15 amino acids. Germline V gene sequence: CDR1 MNHEY, CDR2 SMNVEV (reference sequence). CDR3 region: CASSWGQGANTEAFF. The CDR3 nucleotides are TGTGCCAGCAGTTGGGGACAGGGGGCGAACACTGAAGCTTTCTTT.

This chain joins TRBV6-5 and TRBJ1-5; no definite D call. The CDR3 extends over 12 amino acids. V lost 8 bases to trimming and J lost 9 bases, with 14 bases between them. Germline-derived CDR1 and CDR2 are MNHEY and SVGAGI. The CDR3 is CASAVGVLPQHF. In nucleotides, the CDR3 is TGTGCCAGCGCCGTTGGGGTCTTGCCCCAGCATTTT.

The chain uses TRBV5-8 and TRBJ2-7, with D uncertain. The CDR3 extends over 13 amino acids. Trimming removed 2 bases at V and 5 bases at J, with 11 bases between. Germline V gene data show CDR1 as SGHTS and CDR2 as YDEGEE. The CDR3 is CASSFQAGDEQYF. CDR3 coding DNA: TGTGCCAGCAGCTTTCAGGCTGGCGACGAGCAGTACTTC. The variable domain in full, completed from reference TRBV5-8 and TRBJ2-7, reads EAGVTQSPTHLIKTRGQQATLRCSPISGHTSVYWYQQALGLGLQFLLWYDEGEERNRGNFPPRFSGRQFPNYSSELNVNALELEDSALYLCASSFQAGDEQYFGPGTRLTVT.